The source of this T cell receptor beta chain is a study of blood T cell repertoires in COVID-19. The overall study: Some COVID-19 samples were acute and others convalescent; all came from the United States, Italy and Spain. Sources were T cells, B-cell-depleted T cells, or PBMCs; the material itself was cDNA or gDNA.

In the authors' methods: It was from reference gene primer amplification that nucleated cell counts were estimated. The method was immunoSEQ multiplex PCR; TCRdb's version includes in-frame clones alone and lacks a portion of them. From that table come the V and J calls and clone size; the DNA was used to work out D and trimming. The data contain some 140,000 clones, 70% to 85% of them singletons. Germline assignment: CDR1 LGHNA and CDR2 YNFKEQ. CDR3 length: 15 residues. Trimming cost V 0 bases and J 5 bases, with 13 bases left between them. This chain joins TRBV4-2 and TRBJ2-5, with D maybe TRBD1 (7 bases). The clonotype comes from a man in his fifties or sixties with COVID-19, enrolled during active disease. Specimen: peripheral blood. CDR3 sequence: CASSQDLGGGETQYF. The DNA for the CDR3 is TGTGCCAGCAGCCAAGATCTAGGAGGGGGCGAGACCCAGTACTTC.